A single sample is the source of the 30 T cell receptor beta chains below, sequenced in a study of shared clonotypes between healthy human individuals. This table comes from immunoSEQ multiplex PCR, and its TCRdb copy is limited to in-frame clones, with some not included. The repertoire holds 550,000 to 700,000 clones, with around 73% as singletons. Material: memory CD4+ T cells sorted from blood. Regarding subset: CD45RA-negative fraction. The receptor set was obtained from a woman aged 25 to 39 in good health.

This chain joins TRBV19 and TRBJ1-5, with 8 positions matching TRBD1. V lost 9 bases, J lost 1 base, and 5 bases stayed unmatched. Germline V gene sequence: CDR1 LNHDA, CDR2 SQIVND (reference sequence). The CDR3 length is 14 residues. CDR3 sequence: CASKDRVSNQPQHF. DNA for the CDR3: TGTGCCAGCAAGGACAGGGTAAGCAATCAGCCCCAGCATTTT.

The chain couples TRBV6-1 to TRBJ1-2, with D possibly TRBD1 on 5 matching bases. This CDR3 region has 15 residues. V lost 1 base, J lost 0 bases, and 9 bases lay in between. Germline CDR1 MNHNS, CDR2 SASEGT. DNA of the CDR3: TGTGCCAGCAGTGAAGTCGGCAGGGCTAACTATGGCTACACCTTC. This gives the protein CASSEVGRANYGYTF.

The rearrangement links TRBV28 to TRBJ1-1; tentative D call: TRBD1 (5 bases). V dropped 1 base and J dropped 1 base, with 16 bases sitting between them. Germline CDR1 reads MDHEN; CDR2 reads SYDVKM. This CDR3 is 17 amino acids long. The DNA of the CDR3 is TGTGCCAGCAGTTTATTTGGACCCTGGAGGGGGAACACTGAAGCTTTCTTT. Translating it yields CASSLFGPWRGNTEAFF.

V and J are TRBV25-1 and TRBJ2-3; D is undetermined. This CDR3 has 14 amino acids. With 3 bases removed from V and 2 bases from J, the gap between germline ends came to 9 bases. Germline assignment: CDR1 MGHDK and CDR2 SYGVNS. CDR3 coding DNA: TGTGCCAGCAGTGACGATACAAACACAGATACGCAGTATTTT. Amino acid sequence: CASSDDTNTDTQYF. Looking up the rest from reference TRBV25-1 and TRBJ2-3 gives the full variable domain: EADIYQTPRYLVIGTGKKITLECSQTMGHDKMYWYQQDPGMELHLIHYSYGVNSTEKGDLSSESTVSRIRTEHFPLTLESARPSHTSQYLCASSDDTNTDTQYFGPGTRLTVL.

As to this clone: A single base separates this from a much larger clone, so it may be a read error. The chain joins TRBV6-6 to TRBJ1-2; no clear D gene. The CDR3 is made up of 11 amino acids. Trimming pared 9 bases from V and 2 bases from J, leaving 7 bases between. The germline V gene encodes CDR1 MNHNY and CDR2 SVGAGI (reference sequence). The CDR3 is CASSGNYGYTF. CDR3 nucleotides: TGTGCCAGTTCGGGGAACTATGGCTACACCTTC.

The CDR3 region is CASSQLATSTF. The DNA for the CDR3 is TGTGCCAGCAGTCAACTAGCCACCTCAACCTTC. The genes are TRBV6-6 and TRBJ1-2; D not certain. Trimming removed 5 bases at V and 14 bases at J, with 15 bases between. CDR1 is MNHNY and CDR2 is SVGAGI in the germline V gene (reference sequence). CDR3 size: 11 residues.

This clone has a handful of counts. The chain is built from TRBV6-5 and TRBJ2-2; unclear D gene. Trimming cost V 3 bases and J 4 bases, with 12 bases left between them. The CDR3 sequence is 15 residues long. Per the germline V gene, CDR1 is MNHEY and CDR2 is SVGAGI. CDR3 sequence reads: CASSYAFRATGELFF. The CDR3 DNA follows: TGTGCCAGCAGTTATGCCTTTCGGGCCACCGGGGAGCTGTTTTTT.

This clone was counted a few times. The same CDR3 also results from other DNA sequences found in this sample. The chain couples TRBV7-2 to TRBJ2-5; D is unclear. V lost 5 bases, J lost 1 base, and 5 bases lay in between. This CDR3 comprises 12 residues. Per the germline V gene, CDR1 is SGHTA and CDR2 is FQGNSA. CDR3 sequence (DNA): TGTGCCAGCAGCCTCTTCCAAGAGACCCAGTACTTC. Amino acid sequence: CASSLFQETQYF.

The chain has TRBV21-1 and TRBJ2-5; the D call in the table, TRBD1, was not verified against the DNA. TRBV21-1 is flagged as a pseudogene. The CDR3 is 17 amino acids. The CDR3 protein is CASSKVAGGDGQETQYF. As DNA, the CDR3 is TGTGCCAGCAGCAAAGTTGCAGGGGGCGATGGGCAAGAGACCCAGTACTTC.

V usage is TRBV30 and J usage is TRBJ2-1, with 7 positions matching TRBD2. J was trimmed by 0 bases and V by 5 bases; bases with no gene match: 4. The CDR3 has 14 amino acids. Looked up from germline, CDR1 is GTSNPN and CDR2 is SVGIG (reference sequence). The CDR3 coding sequence is TGTGCCTGGGTTAAGCGGGGCTCCTACAATGAGCAGTTCTTC. It encodes CAWVKRGSYNEQFF.

The chain carries TRBV7-9 and TRBJ1-3, with TRBD1 matching over 7 bases. Germline CDR1 is SEHNR and CDR2 is FQNEAQ (reference sequence). V was clipped by 5 bases and J by 0 bases; unmatched bases: 10. This CDR3 has 17 residues. CDR3 sequence: CASSQNRQGLSGNTIYF. The CDR3 DNA reads TGTGCCAGCAGCCAAAATCGACAGGGCCTCTCTGGAAACACCATATATTTT.

V is TRBV5-6 and J is TRBJ2-2; D may be TRBD2 (6 bases). CDR3 size: 14 residues. Germline-derived CDR1 and CDR2 are SGHDT and YYEEEE. V gave up 7 bases and J gave up 7 bases, with 17 bases separating them. For the CDR3, the DNA is TGTGCCAGCGGACACGGGAGAAGGGGCGGGGAGCTGTTTTTT. Its translation: CASGHGRRGGELFF.

V usage is TRBV28 and J usage is TRBJ1-5; 9 bases are a match to TRBD1. The CDR3 has 16 residues. In germline, CDR1 is MDHEN, CDR2 SYDVKM. Unmatched junction bases numbered 7, after V lost 0 bases and J lost 7 bases. The CDR3 sequence is CASSLWTGGSEQPQHF. As DNA, the CDR3 is TGTGCCAGCAGTTTATGGACAGGGGGTTCAGAACAGCCCCAGCATTTT.

The V and J genes are TRBV19 and TRBJ2-2; D remains ambiguous. Germline V gives CDR1 LNHDA, CDR2 SQIVND (reference sequence). The V gene lost 6 bases and the J gene lost 6 bases, with 8 bases spanning the gap. This CDR3 comprises 12 residues. CDR3: CASRWVAGELFF. For the CDR3, the DNA is TGTGCCAGTAGATGGGTGGCCGGGGAGCTGTTTTTT.

The chain links TRBV4-1 to TRBJ2-7; 7 bases agree with TRBD2. The CDR3 is 16 residues long. The V gene end was trimmed by 1 base and the J gene end by 5 bases; junction bases not matched to a gene: 11. Germline CDR1 is MGHRA and CDR2 is YSYEKL. The CDR3 DNA reads TGCGCCAGCAGCCAAGGACCCCGAGCGGGGAGTAACGAGCAGTACTTC. It codes for CASSQGPRAGSNEQYF.

The chain combines TRBV15 with TRBJ2-6; 7 bases are shared with TRBD2. The CDR3 has 16 residues. V lost 3 bases to trimming and J lost 0 bases; unmatched junction nucleotides: 2. The germline V gene encodes CDR1 LNHNV and CDR2 YYDKDF (reference sequence). The CDR3 here is CATSRGGVSGANVLTF. DNA of the CDR3: TGTGCCACCAGCAGGGGAGGGGTCTCTGGGGCCAACGTCCTGACTTTC.

As to this clone: A read error is possible here, since a much larger clone lies one base away. The DNA for the CDR3 is TGTGCCAGCAGCTTAGACAGGAGGAACACTGAAGCTTTCTTT. This gives the protein CASSLDRRNTEAFF. The chain employs TRBV11-2 and TRBJ1-1; D unresolved. The CDR3 contains 14 residues. V lost 0 bases to trimming and J lost 1 base, with 6 bases between them. Per germline, CDR1 SGHAT and CDR2 FQNNGV.

The chain has TRBV2 and TRBJ2-7; 9 bases agree with TRBD2. The CDR3 is 14 residues long. Germline trimming cut 7 bases from V and 3 bases from J; bases unmatched to any gene: 7. Per germline, CDR1 SNHLY and CDR2 FYNNEI. CDR3 nucleotide sequence: TGTGCCAGCACCCTCGGGACTAGCTTCTACGAGCAGTACTTC. As protein: CASTLGTSFYEQYF.

This clone was recorded a few times. This rearrangement joins TRBV19 to TRBJ2-5; D is unresolved. This CDR3 contains 13 residues. Germline V lookup: CDR1 LNHDA, CDR2 SQIVND (reference sequence). The germline V and J ends were trimmed by 4 bases and 1 base, with 7 bases remaining between them. This chain's CDR3 is CASSRAIQETQYF. In nucleotides, the CDR3 is TGTGCCAGTAGTAGAGCGATCCAAGAGACCCAGTACTTC. Together with reference TRBV19 and TRBJ2-5, the CDR3 gives the full variable domain: DGGITQSPKYLFRKEGQNVTLSCEQNLNHDAMYWYRQDPGQGLRLIYYSQIVNDFQKGDIAEGYSVSREKKESFPLTVTSAQKNPTAFYLCASSRAIQETQYFGPGTRLLVL.

V and J are TRBV5-1 and TRBJ1-1; D not resolved. V was shortened by 4 bases and J by 0 bases, with 10 bases between the two germline ends. The CDR3 is 14 residues long. Germline V CDR1 and CDR2: SGHRS, YFSETQ. As DNA, the CDR3 is TGCGCCAGCAGCCGTTCGGATGTGAACACTGAAGCTTTCTTT. It specifies CASSRSDVNTEAFF.

The chain combines TRBV14 with TRBJ1-3; D gene uncertain. Germline CDR1 SGHDN, CDR2 FVKESK. The CDR3 loop spans 15 amino acids. Trimming stripped 2 bases from V and 0 bases from J, with 8 bases between. As DNA, the CDR3 is TGTGCCAGCAGCCAACTGGGCCGCTCTGGAAACACCATATATTTT. Amino acids: CASSQLGRSGNTIYF. The full variable domain, rest sourced from reference TRBV14 and TRBJ1-3, is EAGVTQFPSHSVIEKGQTVTLRCDPISGHDNLYWYRRVMGKEIKFLLHFVKESKQDESGMPNNRFLAERTGGTYSTLKVQPAELEDSGVYFCASSQLGRSGNTIYFGEGSWLTVV.

The chain joins TRBV7-8 to TRBJ2-1, with 7 bases aligning to TRBD2. The germline gives CDR1 SGHVS, CDR2 FQNEAQ. V trimming: 4 bases; J trimming: 14 bases; junction bases outside the gene matches: 17. The CDR3 has 15 amino acids. The CDR3: CASSYYRSGYGGEFF. DNA of the CDR3: TGTGCCAGCAGCTATTACCGTTCGGGTTATGGGGGGGAGTTCTTC.

The chain employs TRBV5-1 and TRBJ2-7, with D tentatively TRBD1 (5 bases). Trimming pared 0 bases from V and 2 bases from J, leaving 12 bases between. Per the germline V gene, CDR1 is SGHRS and CDR2 is YFSETQ. The CDR3 covers 15 residues. The CDR3 spells CASSLAQGATYEQYF. The CDR3 DNA sequence: TGCGCCAGCAGCTTGGCCCAGGGCGCTACCTACGAGCAGTACTTC.

The chain has TRBV6-1 and TRBJ1-2; maybe TRBD1 (5 bases). V lost 2 bases and J 4 bases, leaving 17 bases between the germline ends. This CDR3 comprises 16 residues. Germline V gene lookup returns CDR1 MNHNS and CDR2 SASEGT. CDR3 protein: CASSEWLGQGSYGYTF. The CDR3 DNA reads TGTGCCAGCAGTGAATGGCTAGGACAAGGTAGCTATGGCTACACCTTC.

This clone showed up many times. The rearrangement joins TRBV7-8 to TRBJ2-2; no reliable D call. The germline V gene has CDR1 SGHVS and CDR2 FQNEAQ. Trimming removed 3 bases from V and 1 base from J, with 6 bases in between. The CDR3 is 14 amino acids. The CDR3 sequence: CASSLALNTGELFF. CDR3 sequence (DNA): TGTGCCAGCAGCTTGGCGTTGAACACCGGGGAGCTGTTTTTT.

Turning to this clone: Other DNA sequences in the same sample also yield this CDR3. The V gene is TRBV5-1, the J gene TRBJ1-1; TRBD1 matches at 10 bases. The J segment lost 0 bases and the V segment lost 4 bases, leaving 6 bases of the junction unmatched. Germline V gives CDR1 SGHRS, CDR2 YFSETQ. This CDR3 spans 16 amino acids. The CDR3 nucleotides read TGCGCCAGCAGCCCCGGGACAGGGGAAATGAACACTGAAGCTTTCTTT. Amino acid sequence: CASSPGTGEMNTEAFF. Filled out from reference TRBV5-1 and TRBJ1-1, the complete variable domain reads KAGVTQTPRYLIKTRGQQVTLSCSPISGHRSVSWYQQTPGQGLQFLFEYFSETQRNKGNFPGRFSGRQFSNSRSEMNVSTLELGDSALYLCASSPGTGEMNTEAFFGQGTRLTVV.

The V gene is TRBV7-8, the J gene TRBJ2-4; 11 nucleotides line up with TRBD2. In germline, CDR1 is SGHVS, CDR2 FQNEAQ. Unmatched junction bases numbered 16, after V lost 5 bases and J lost 1 base. CDR3 length: 20 residues. The DNA of the CDR3 is TGTGCCAGCAGCCCAAGTCGGGGGCTAGCGGGAGGCGAGGCCAAAAACATTCAGTACTTC. Protein sequence: CASSPSRGLAGGEAKNIQYF.

The chain's CDR3 is CAWQPGDNQPQHF. The CDR3 DNA reads TGTGCCTGGCAGCCAGGGGACAATCAGCCCCAGCATTTT. The V gene is TRBV30, the J gene TRBJ1-5; D might be TRBD1 (6 bases). Germline lookup yields CDR1 GTSNPN and CDR2 SVGIG (reference sequence). The CDR3 contains 13 residues. The V end was cut by 5 bases, the J end by 3 bases, with 11 bases between.

V is TRBV5-1 and J is TRBJ1-3, with TRBD1 matching over 7 bases. Germline V gene sequence: CDR1 SGHRS, CDR2 YFSETQ. The CDR3 loop spans 14 amino acids. V gave up 7 bases and J gave up 1 base; unmatched junction bases: 5. The CDR3 here is CASRSGGSGNTIYF. CDR3 sequence (DNA): TGCGCCAGCCGGTCAGGGGGTTCTGGAAACACCATATATTTT.

The chain is built from TRBV28 and TRBJ2-3; 11 bases agree with TRBD2. CDR1 is MDHEN, CDR2 SYDVKM, per germline. The CDR3 covers 17 residues. J was trimmed by 3 bases and V by 1 base; bases with no gene match: 6. CDR3 amino acids: CASSLLTSGKGTDTQYF. The CDR3 DNA is TGTGCCAGCAGTTTATTGACTAGCGGGAAGGGGACAGATACGCAGTATTTT.